This TCR beta chain was captured in a study of radiotherapy plus CTLA-4 blockade in lung cancer (dated by TCRdb to the late 2010s). Turning to the overall study: Among the enrolled patients, around 17% had an objective response, and roughly 30% reached disease control. The investigation overall reported the following: The strongest predictors of response were reported to be early dynamic shifts in blood T cell clones along with a rise in serum interferon-beta following radiation. After treatment with radiotherapy and ipilimumab, TCR clones that originated in tumors expanded in peripheral blood.

To prepare the library, the immunoSEQ multiplex PCR assay was applied. Here the immuneACCESS table is served through TCRdb, limited to in-frame sequences with V and J called. Missing clones are a known gap in these copies; in checked studies unresolved V genes cover under half, and the rest lacks a known reason. This sample is represented by roughly 100,000 clones; around 83% of them were singletons. Around 3% of the sample belongs to the ten largest clones. Per the germline V gene, SGHTS is the CDR1 and YDEGEE is the CDR2. The CDR3 goes from the cysteine to the phenylalanine over 15 residues. Of all the DNA, just the CDR3 is kept, 45 bases in frame from base 1. Trimming costs V 6 bases and J 1 base, and their ends lie 16 bases apart. In this study, focal radiation therapy paired with CTLA-4 blockade (ipilimumab) was tested in patients who had chemo-refractory metastatic non-small-cell lung cancer.

A word on this clone: The antigen it binds to is not known. No quality values exist for individual bases; no much larger clone is one base distant.

The sequence links TRBV5-8 to TRBJ1-2, with the D gene not clear enough to name. The receptor was derived from a human donor with non-small cell lung cancer who had a partial response to radiotherapy plus ipilimumab. The sequencing used peripheral blood, collected from a patient treated with radiotherapy plus ipilimumab. Here is the DNA: TGTGCCAGCACTCGGGGATCCCCTCGTAACTATGGCTACACCTTC. Protein translation: CASTRGSPRNYGYTF.